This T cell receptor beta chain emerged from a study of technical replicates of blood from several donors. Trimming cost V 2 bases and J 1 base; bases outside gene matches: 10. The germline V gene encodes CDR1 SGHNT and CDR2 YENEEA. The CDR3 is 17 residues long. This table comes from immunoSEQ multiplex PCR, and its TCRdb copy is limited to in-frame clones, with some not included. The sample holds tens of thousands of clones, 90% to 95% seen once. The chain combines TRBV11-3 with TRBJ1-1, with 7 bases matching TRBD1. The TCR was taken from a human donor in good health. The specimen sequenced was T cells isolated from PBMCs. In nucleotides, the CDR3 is TGTGCCAGCAGCTTATCTAGACCCGGGACAGCGAACACTGAAGCTTTCTTT. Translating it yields CASSLSRPGTANTEAFF.